The rows below give T cell receptor beta chains drawn from one sample of a study of T cells after posttransplantation cyclophosphamide. Generated by immunoSEQ multiplex PCR, the TCRdb table keeps only in-frame clones and is missing some. Counted here are some 66,000 clones, 80% to 95% occurring once; the ten biggest clones make up about 3.1%. The source material was PBMCs. The source is a woman in her 30s in good health and a related stem cell transplant donor. CDR3s include the opening cysteine and the closing phenylalanine or tryptophan.

TRBV6-5 | CASSYRRGSDSPLHF
TRBV7-2 | CASSKRGGQETQYF
TRBV6-6 | CASSLTSGGYNEQFF
TRBV6-1 | CASSEQGGMRYF
TRBV7-2 | CASSLTTSRGAGTGELFF
TRBV30 | CAGQSTYSYEQYF
TRBV28 | CASRLTGTGTGELFF
TRBV18 | CASSQEGPQHF
TRBV7-2 | CASSLDPTGDYEQYF
TRBV23-1 | CASSHLRGGGNTIYF
TRBV27 | CASSPGTVPYEQYF
TRBV5-6 | CASSLGSNYEQYF
TRBV19 | CASSSTHGPNQPQHF
TRBV4-3 | CASSQGLSILSTDTQYF
TRBV19 | CASSIDPGLNTEAFF
TRBV6-1 | CASSEVGFRAHYGYTF
TRBV4-2 | CASSQELQGVSTDTQYF
TRBV7-8 | CASSQTRLPMYNEQFF
TRBV11-1 | CASTPQGVGQETQYF
TRBV27 | CASSRGGLRNTEAFF
TRBV15 | CATSRDSGQGNEKLFF
TRBV7-7 | CASSLGPGGEQYF
TRBV7-8 | CASSFNRDTQYF
TRBV4-1 | CASSQVVDTGELFF
TRBV2 | CASSPGQNQPQHF
TRBV27 | CASSLSQRGALYNEQFF
TRBV6-6 | CASGQGGNQPQHF
TRBV6-1 | CASSEAGSQGAYQPQHF
TRBV20-1 | CSASRPVQYF
TRBV7-9 | CASSHGTALFEAFF
TRBV10-1 | CASSVGGGPPYEQYF
TRBV19 | CASSIGDYNEQFF
TRBV5-4 | CASSLGNSGNTIYF
TRBV4-1 | CASSQELAGGSDTQYF
TRBV28 | CASSLAGGNTDTQYF
TRBV7-6 | CASSLFQGTGELFF
TRBV5-1 | CASSQKVGQGNTGELFF
TRBV28 | CASSTYRVGLLYEQYF
TRBV7-3 | CASSSTRGVGNEQFF
TRBV7-8 | CASSSRRGRSYNEQFF
TRBV7-8 | CASSLRGGLAGELFF
TRBV4-3 | CASSHWGNTIYF
TRBV25-1 | CAGKVTTSGNTIYF
TRBV19 | CASSIDRRRDRHRNTIYF
TRBV5-1 | CASSLWASGGETQYF
TRBV6-5 | CASRQGASNTGELFF
TRBV6-1 | CASSEGSRRDTDTQYF
TRBV19 | CASWDNRLAKNIQYF
TRBV6-5 | CASSYRAGGNYGYTF
TRBV4-2 | CASSPGHDPSGANVLTF
TRBV2 | CASKPDRVGEQYF
TRBV4-3 | CASSQERGETQYF
TRBV19 | CASSIERGRPEVLGYGYTF